The 25 T cell receptor beta chains in this list originate from one sample, sequenced in a study of PD-1 blockade in classical Hodgkin lymphoma. TCRdb's copy holds only in-frame clones and misses some; the assay was immunoSEQ multiplex PCR. The sample yields roughly 61,000 clones, around 91% seen once. Every patient experienced relapse after autologous stem cell transplantation, and brentuximab vedotin exposure varied. Sequencing used peripheral blood mononuclear cells (PBMCs), obtained at baseline. Receptors originate from a human donor with classical Hodgkin lymphoma.

The genes are TRBV9 and TRBJ1-2; possible D gene TRBD1, 5 bases. The germline V and J ends were trimmed by 3 bases and 2 bases, with 8 bases remaining between them. Per germline, CDR1 SGDLS and CDR2 YYNGEE. CDR3 length: 13 amino acids. This CDR3 reads CASSDRDNYGYTF. The CDR3 DNA is TGTGCCAGCAGCGACCGGGACAACTATGGCTACACCTTC.

The genes are TRBV6-1 and TRBJ2-5; 8 bases align to TRBD2. The CDR3 runs 13 residues. In germline, CDR1 is MNHNS, CDR2 SASEGT. V dropped 3 bases and J dropped 5; count of bases not matched to a gene: 2. This chain's CDR3 is CASSERGGETQYF. The CDR3 DNA reads TGTGCCAGCAGTGAGCGCGGGGGGGAGACCCAGTACTTC.

The J gene is TRBJ1-5, the V gene TRBV6-6, with 9 bases identical to TRBD1. Unmatched junction bases numbered 2, after V lost 6 bases and J lost 2 bases. The CDR3 runs 14 residues. The germline gives CDR1 MNHNY, CDR2 SVGAGI (reference sequence). CDR3 in amino acids: CASRWTGGNQPQHF. The CDR3 DNA follows: TGTGCCAGCAGGTGGACAGGGGGCAATCAGCCCCAGCATTTT.

J is TRBJ2-2 and V is TRBV7-2, with D possibly being TRBD2 (5 bases). This CDR3 has 16 amino acids. CDR1 and CDR2 from the germline V gene are SGHTA and FQGNSA. Trimming left V 5 bases short and J 0 bases short, with 13 bases between. CDR3: CASSRRLKTNTGELFF. The CDR3 bases are TGTGCCAGCAGCCGACGACTAAAAACGAACACCGGGGAGCTGTTTTTT.

To note about this clone: At one of its ends the junction is not consistent with the germline gene, which may arise from a read error. The V call is TRBV7-9, the J call TRBJ1-2; 9 bases agree with TRBD1. There are 15 residues in the CDR3. The germline CDR1 and CDR2 sequences are SEHNR and FQNEAQ (reference sequence). The DNA for the CDR3 is TGTGCCAGCAGCTTAGCCCCGGGACAGGGTTATGTCTACACCTTC. It codes for CASSLAPGQGYVYTF.

The CDR3 loop is CASSDQGLVNVLTF. Written as DNA, the CDR3 is TGTGCCAGCAGTGATCAGGGTTTAGTCAACGTCCTGACTTTC. The chain has TRBV6-1 and TRBJ2-6; perhaps TRBD1 as D (5 bases). CDR1 is MNHNS and CDR2 is SASEGT in the germline V gene. The CDR3 spans 14 residues. The V end lost 3 bases, the J end lost 9 bases, and 12 bases lay between the germline ends.

This chain connects TRBV27 to TRBJ1-1, with 7 bases aligning to TRBD1. Germline V gene lookup returns CDR1 MNHEY and CDR2 SMNVEV (reference sequence). V lost 5 bases, J lost 5 bases, and 5 bases stayed unmatched. This CDR3 is built from 13 residues. The DNA of the CDR3 is TGTGCCAGCAGTCTCACAGGGGTAACTGAAGCTTTCTTT. Translation: CASSLTGVTEAFF.

The V call is TRBV5-4, the J call TRBJ2-3, with 7 positions matching TRBD1. The germline CDR1 and CDR2 sequences are SGHNT and YYREEE (reference sequence). The CDR3 extends over 16 amino acids. V gave up 1 base and J gave up 2 bases; unmatched junction bases: 7. The DNA of the CDR3 is TGTGCCAGCAGCTTGAGAAAGGGACAGCACACAGATACGCAGTATTTT. It encodes CASSLRKGQHTDTQYF.

This clone was counted a few times. This sequence joins TRBV10-3 and TRBJ2-5, with D perhaps assigned TRBD1 or TRBD2 (5 bases each). The CDR3 is 16 residues long. The germline CDR1 and CDR2 sequences are ENHRY and SYGVKD. V was clipped by 3 bases and J by 1 base, with 15 bases between them. CDR3 nucleotides: TGTGCCATCAGTGATCGGGACCAGCCGGCCCAAGAGACCCAGTACTTC. The encoded protein is CAISDRDQPAQETQYF.

The sample holds a few counts of this clone. The chain uses TRBV9 and TRBJ1-1; no clear D. Between the trimmed V and J ends, which lost 4 bases and 3 bases, there was a span of 7 bases. This CDR3 region has 12 residues. In germline, CDR1 is SGDLS, CDR2 YYNGEE. The CDR3 protein is CASSPQDTEAFF. The DNA of the CDR3 is TGTGCCAGCAGCCCGCAAGACACTGAAGCTTTCTTT.

The chain carries TRBV7-2 and TRBJ2-1; TRBD2 is a possible D gene (5 bases). CDR3 length: 16 amino acids. Per the germline V gene, CDR1 is SGHTA and CDR2 is FQGNSA. The V and J ends lost 4 bases and 2 bases respectively, with 15 bases between them. The CDR3 here is CASSSPPGRAYNEQFF. CDR3 DNA: TGTGCCAGCAGCTCCCCCCCCGGGCGGGCCTACAATGAGCAGTTCTTC. Filled out from reference TRBV7-2 and TRBJ2-1, the complete variable domain reads GAGVSQSPSNKVTEKGKDVELRCDPISGHTALYWYRQSLGQGLEFLIYFQGNSAPDKSGLPSDRFSAERTGGSVSTLTIQRTQQEDSAVYLCASSSPPGRAYNEQFFGPGTRLTVL.

This rearrangement joins TRBV7-9 to TRBJ1-2, with TRBD1 matching over 8 bases. The CDR3 is 13 amino acids. J was trimmed by 6 bases and V by 3 bases; bases with no gene match: 3. Germline loops: CDR1 SEHNR, CDR2 FQNEAQ (reference sequence). CDR3 DNA: TGTGCCAGCAGCTTGGCAGGGGGCGATGGCTACACCTTC. Translation: CASSLAGGDGYTF. Complete variable domain (other parts from reference TRBV7-9 and TRBJ1-2): DTGVSQNPRHKITKRGQNVTFRCDPISEHNRLYWYRQTLGQGPEFLTYFQNEAQLEKSRLLSDRFSAERPKGSFSTLEIQRTEQGDSAMYLCASSLAGGDGYTFGSGTRLTVV.

This chain links TRBV19 with TRBJ1-5; D is unclear. Trimming took off 7 bases at V and 2 bases at J, with 21 bases between the two ends. The CDR3 loop spans 17 amino acids. Germline V CDR1 and CDR2: LNHDA, SQIVND (reference sequence). The CDR3 here is CASTPISGRTGNQPQHF. DNA for the CDR3: TGTGCCAGTACCCCTATCTCGGGCCGAACTGGCAATCAGCCCCAGCATTTT.

In this sample, this clone turned up once. The chain joins TRBV5-1 to TRBJ2-7, with 8 bases identical to TRBD1. The CDR3 totals 18 residues. V was pared by 1 base and J by 2 bases, with 14 bases of the junction left unmatched. Germline-derived CDR1 and CDR2 are SGHRS and YFSETQ. CDR3 residues: CASSLLQGGGRGAYEQYF. In DNA form, the CDR3 reads TGCGCCAGCAGCTTGTTACAGGGGGGTGGTCGGGGAGCCTACGAGCAGTACTTC.

The chain employs TRBV11-2 and TRBJ2-7; D may correspond to TRBD1 or TRBD2 (5 bases each). The V end lost 3 bases, the J end lost 0 bases, and 15 bases lay between the germline ends. Germline V CDR1 and CDR2: SGHAT, FQNNGV. The CDR3 spans 16 residues. The CDR3 loop is CASSLSLGVGSYEQYF. The CDR3 nucleotides read TGTGCCAGCAGCTTGAGTTTGGGGGTCGGCTCCTACGAGCAGTACTTC.

The rearrangement links TRBV5-4 to TRBJ2-5; 7 bases map to TRBD2. Germline V gene sequence: CDR1 SGHNT, CDR2 YYREEE (reference sequence). The trim removed 3 bases at V and 4 bases at J, leaving 9 bases unmatched. The CDR3 length is 15 residues. CDR3 protein: CASSSAGTIIETQYF. The CDR3 nucleotides read TGTGCCAGCAGCTCTGCGGGGACTATTATAGAGACCCAGTACTTC.

Only a few counts were recorded for this clone. This sequence joins TRBV2 and TRBJ1-5, with D tentatively TRBD1 (5 bases). The V end lost 6 bases, the J end lost 6 bases, and 15 bases lay between the germline ends. The CDR3 sequence is 14 residues long. Germline-derived CDR1 and CDR2 are SNHLY and FYNNEI. The CDR3 protein is CASSLGGEGQPQHF. The CDR3 DNA follows: TGTGCCAGCAGCCTGGGGGGAGAGGGTCAGCCCCAGCATTTT.

V is TRBV6-1 and J is TRBJ1-2; 9 positions agree with TRBD1. CDR1 and CDR2 from the germline V gene are MNHNS and SASEGT. J lost 6 bases, V lost 6 bases, and 2 bases had no gene match. The CDR3 extends over 12 amino acids. CDR3 nucleotide sequence: TGTGCCAGCAGCGGACAGGGGAATGGCTACACCTTC. Translation gives CASSGQGNGYTF.

The table lists this clone with a count of one. The V call is TRBV7-9, the J call TRBJ1-1; D might be TRBD1 (6 bases). Germline lookup yields CDR1 SEHNR and CDR2 FQNEAQ (reference sequence). CDR3 length equals 15 residues. V gave up 5 bases and J gave up 5 bases, with 18 bases separating them. The CDR3 is CASSPPDSQKTEAFF. CDR3 DNA: TGTGCCAGCAGCCCCCCGGACAGCCAGAAGACTGAAGCTTTCTTT.

This chain connects TRBV21-1 to TRBJ1-5; the table calls TRBD1, which could not be checked here. TRBV21-1 is assigned pseudogene status. This CDR3 spans 19 amino acids. CDR3 sequence reads: CASSKRAGGVHYSNQPQHF. The CDR3 nucleotides are TGTGCCAGCAGCAAACGAGCAGGGGGAGTTCATTATAGCAATCAGCCCCAGCATTTT.

The chain carries TRBV29-1 and TRBJ2-7; D possibly matches TRBD1 or TRBD2 (5 bases each). The germline V gene encodes CDR1 SQVTM and CDR2 ANQGSEA. This CDR3 has 13 residues. V was pared by 7 bases and J by 2 bases, with 15 bases between. CDR3 DNA sequence: TGCAGCGCCAAAGGGACGGCCCCCTACGAGCAGTACTTC. Encoded protein: CSAKGTAPYEQYF.

The rearrangement joins TRBV12-5 to TRBJ1-1, with a tentative D call TRBD1 (6 bases). Trimming removed 7 bases from V and 3 bases from J, with 6 bases in between. The CDR3 has 11 amino acids. Germline assignment: CDR1 LGHNT and CDR2 FRNRAP. CDR3: CASEGDTEAFF. The CDR3 DNA is TGTGCTAGTGAGGGGGACACTGAAGCTTTCTTT.

J is TRBJ2-1 and V is TRBV2; D uncertain. Germline CDR1 reads SNHLY; CDR2 reads FYNNEI. V lost 4 bases and J 6 bases, leaving 10 bases between the germline ends. The CDR3 contains 13 residues. CDR3 sequence reads: CASSVRQINEQFF. The CDR3 DNA reads as TGTGCCAGCAGTGTGAGACAAATCAATGAGCAGTTCTTC.

This clone was observed a single time. This chain joins TRBV19 and TRBJ2-2, with D maybe TRBD2 (5 bases). The CDR3 consists of 14 residues. CDR1 LNHDA and CDR2 SQIVND come from the germline V gene (reference sequence). Trimming stripped 5 bases from V and 1 base from J, with 8 bases between. CDR3 in amino acids: CASSDYLNTGELFF. The CDR3 nucleotides read TGTGCCAGTAGTGACTACCTGAACACCGGGGAGCTGTTTTTT.

The rearrangement links TRBV6-5 to TRBJ1-2; perhaps TRBD1 as D (5 bases). V lost 0 bases and J lost 8, with 10 bases in between. Germline assignment: CDR1 MNHEY and CDR2 SVGAGI. This CDR3 is built from 13 residues. CDR3 sequence reads: CASSYSMGGGYTF. The CDR3 DNA follows: TGTGCCAGCAGTTACTCGATGGGGGGAGGCTACACCTTC.